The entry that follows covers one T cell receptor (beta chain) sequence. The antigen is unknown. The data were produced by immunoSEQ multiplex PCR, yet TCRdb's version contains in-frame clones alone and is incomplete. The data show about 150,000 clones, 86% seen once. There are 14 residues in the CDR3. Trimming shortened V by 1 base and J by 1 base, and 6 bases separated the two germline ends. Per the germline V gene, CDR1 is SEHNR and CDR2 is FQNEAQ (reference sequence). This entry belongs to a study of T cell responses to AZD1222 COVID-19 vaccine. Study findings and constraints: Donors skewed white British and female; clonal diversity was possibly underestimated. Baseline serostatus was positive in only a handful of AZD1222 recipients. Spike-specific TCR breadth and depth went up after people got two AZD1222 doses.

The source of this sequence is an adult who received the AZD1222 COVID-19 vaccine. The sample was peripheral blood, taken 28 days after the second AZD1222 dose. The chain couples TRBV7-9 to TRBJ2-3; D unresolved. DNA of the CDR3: TGTGCCAGCAGCTTAGTAACGGGCACAGATACGCAGTATTTT. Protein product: CASSLVTGTDTQYF.